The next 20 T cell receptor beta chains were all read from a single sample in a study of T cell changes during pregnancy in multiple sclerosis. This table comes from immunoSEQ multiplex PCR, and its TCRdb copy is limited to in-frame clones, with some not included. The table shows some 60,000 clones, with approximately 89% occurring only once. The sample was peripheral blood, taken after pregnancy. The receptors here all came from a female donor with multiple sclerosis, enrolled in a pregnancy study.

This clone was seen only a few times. The CDR3 region is CASSLEAHQETQYF. CDR3 nucleotide sequence: TGCGCCAGCAGCTTGGAAGCCCACCAAGAGACCCAGTACTTC. The chain employs TRBV5-1 and TRBJ2-5; D ambiguous. The germline V and J ends were trimmed by 0 bases and 0 bases, with 6 bases remaining between them. The CDR3 is made up of 14 amino acids. Germline V gene sequence: CDR1 SGHRS, CDR2 YFSETQ. The complete variable domain, with remaining parts taken from reference TRBV5-1 and TRBJ2-5, reads KAGVTQTPRYLIKTRGQQVTLSCSPISGHRSVSWYQQTPGQGLQFLFEYFSETQRNKGNFPGRFSGRQFSNSRSEMNVSTLELGDSALYLCASSLEAHQETQYFGPGTRLLVL.

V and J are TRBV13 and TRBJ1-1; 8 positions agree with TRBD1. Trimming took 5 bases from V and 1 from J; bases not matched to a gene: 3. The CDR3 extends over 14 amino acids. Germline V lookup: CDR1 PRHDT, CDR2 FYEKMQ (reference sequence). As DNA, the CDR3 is TGTGCCAGCAGCAGAGGACAGGGGAACACTGAAGCTTTCTTT. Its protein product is CASSRGQGNTEAFF.

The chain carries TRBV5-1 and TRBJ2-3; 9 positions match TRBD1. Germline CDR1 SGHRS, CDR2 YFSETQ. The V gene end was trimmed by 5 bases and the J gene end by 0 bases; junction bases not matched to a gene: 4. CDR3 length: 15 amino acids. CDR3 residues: CASSYGQGSTDTQYF. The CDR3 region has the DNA TGCGCCAGCAGTTATGGACAGGGGAGCACAGATACGCAGTATTTT.

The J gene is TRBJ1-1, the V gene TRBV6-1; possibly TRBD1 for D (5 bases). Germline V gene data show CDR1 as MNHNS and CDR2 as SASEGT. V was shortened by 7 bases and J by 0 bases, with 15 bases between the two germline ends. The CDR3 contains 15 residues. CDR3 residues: CASTLGGGLNTEAFF. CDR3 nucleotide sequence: TGTGCCAGCACTTTGGGCGGGGGGTTGAACACTGAAGCTTTCTTT.

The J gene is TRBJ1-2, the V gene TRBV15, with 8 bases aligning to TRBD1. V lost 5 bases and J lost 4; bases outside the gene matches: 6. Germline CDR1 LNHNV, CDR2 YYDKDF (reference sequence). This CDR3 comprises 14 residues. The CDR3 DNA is TGTGCCACCAGCGACGCGGGACAGGTCTATGGCTACACCTTC. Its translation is CATSDAGQVYGYTF.

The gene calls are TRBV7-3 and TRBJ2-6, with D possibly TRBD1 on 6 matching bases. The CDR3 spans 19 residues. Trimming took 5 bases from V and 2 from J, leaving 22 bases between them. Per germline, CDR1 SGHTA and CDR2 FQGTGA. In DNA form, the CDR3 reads TGTGCCAGCAGCGCTTACAGGGTATCTGGTCTACCTGGGGCCAACGTCCTGACTTTC. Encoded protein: CASSAYRVSGLPGANVLTF.

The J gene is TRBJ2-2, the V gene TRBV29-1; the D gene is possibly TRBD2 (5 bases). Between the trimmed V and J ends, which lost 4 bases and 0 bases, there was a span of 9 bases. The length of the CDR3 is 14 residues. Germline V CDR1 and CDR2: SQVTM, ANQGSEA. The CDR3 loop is CSVVLGANTGELFF. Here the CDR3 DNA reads TGCAGCGTTGTACTCGGGGCGAACACCGGGGAGCTGTTTTTT.

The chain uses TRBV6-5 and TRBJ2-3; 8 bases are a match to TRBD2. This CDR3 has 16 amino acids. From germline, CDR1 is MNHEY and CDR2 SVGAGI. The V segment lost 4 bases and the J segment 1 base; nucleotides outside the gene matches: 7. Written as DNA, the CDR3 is TGTGCCAGCAGTTTTACGGGGGGGGTAGGCACAGATACGCAGTATTTT. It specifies CASSFTGGVGTDTQYF.

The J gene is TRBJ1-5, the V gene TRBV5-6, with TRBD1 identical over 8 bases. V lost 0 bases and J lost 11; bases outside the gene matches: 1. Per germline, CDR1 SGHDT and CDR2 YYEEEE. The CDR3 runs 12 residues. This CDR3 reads CASSLVQGAQHF. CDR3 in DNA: TGTGCCAGCAGCTTGGTACAGGGGGCCCAGCATTTT.

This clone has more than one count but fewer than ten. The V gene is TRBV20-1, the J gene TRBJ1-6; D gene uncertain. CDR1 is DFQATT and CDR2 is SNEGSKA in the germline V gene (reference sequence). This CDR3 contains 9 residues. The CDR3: CSSTTPLHF. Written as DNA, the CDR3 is TGCAGCAGCACTACTCCCCTCCACTTT.

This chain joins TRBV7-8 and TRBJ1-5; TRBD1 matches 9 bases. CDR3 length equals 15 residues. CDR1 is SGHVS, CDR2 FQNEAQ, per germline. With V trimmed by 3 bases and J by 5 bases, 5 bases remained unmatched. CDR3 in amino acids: CASSLWTGEDQPQHF. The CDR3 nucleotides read TGTGCCAGCAGCTTGTGGACAGGGGAGGATCAGCCCCAGCATTTT.

In nucleotides, the CDR3 is TGTGCCAGCAGAAGGTTTGACTCTTCGGACACTGAAGCTTTCTTT. Protein product: CASRRFDSSDTEAFF. The chain combines TRBV6-4 with TRBJ1-1; D gene ambiguous. Trimming removed 6 bases from V and 3 bases from J, with 17 bases in between. This CDR3 region has 15 residues. Germline V gene data show CDR1 as MRHNA and CDR2 as SNTAGT.

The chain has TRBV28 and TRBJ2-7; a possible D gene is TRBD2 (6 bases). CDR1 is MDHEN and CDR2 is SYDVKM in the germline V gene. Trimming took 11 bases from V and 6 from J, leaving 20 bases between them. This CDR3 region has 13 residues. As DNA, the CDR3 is TGTGCCTGTTTGACCGGGGGAGTATCCGAGCAGTACTTC. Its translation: CACLTGGVSEQYF.

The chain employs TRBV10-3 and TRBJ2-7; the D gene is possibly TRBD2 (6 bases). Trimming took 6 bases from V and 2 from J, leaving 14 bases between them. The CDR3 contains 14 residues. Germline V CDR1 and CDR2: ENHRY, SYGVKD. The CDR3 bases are TGTGCCATCAGACCCGGGACTGCTGCCTACGAGCAGTACTTC. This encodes CAIRPGTAAYEQYF.

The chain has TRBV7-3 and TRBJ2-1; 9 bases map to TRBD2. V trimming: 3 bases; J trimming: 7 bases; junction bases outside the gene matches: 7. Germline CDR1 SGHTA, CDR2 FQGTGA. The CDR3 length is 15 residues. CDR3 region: CASSFGAGGRNEQFF. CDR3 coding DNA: TGTGCCAGCAGCTTCGGGGCGGGGGGGCGTAATGAGCAGTTCTTC.

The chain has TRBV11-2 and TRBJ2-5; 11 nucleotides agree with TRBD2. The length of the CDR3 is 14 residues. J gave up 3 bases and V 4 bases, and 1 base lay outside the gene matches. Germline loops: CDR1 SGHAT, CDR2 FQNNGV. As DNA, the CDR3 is TGTGCCAGCAGCTCGACTAGCGGGGAAGAGACCCAGTACTTC. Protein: CASSSTSGEETQYF. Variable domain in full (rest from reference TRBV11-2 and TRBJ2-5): EAGVAQSPRYKIIEKRQSVAFWCNPISGHATLYWYQQILGQGPKLLIQFQNNGVVDDSQLPKDRFSAERLKGVDSTLKIQPAKLEDSAVYLCASSSTSGEETQYFGPGTRLLVL.

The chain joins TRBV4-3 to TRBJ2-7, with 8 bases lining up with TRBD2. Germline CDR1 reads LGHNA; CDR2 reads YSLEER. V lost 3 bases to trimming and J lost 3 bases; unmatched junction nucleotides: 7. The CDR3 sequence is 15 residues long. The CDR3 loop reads CASSQVSGAGYEQYF. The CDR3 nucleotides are TGCGCCAGCAGCCAGGTTAGCGGGGCCGGCTACGAGCAGTACTTC.

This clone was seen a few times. Here the CDR3 reads CASSPLTSGPYEQYF. CDR3 in DNA: TGTGCCAGCAGTCCCCTCACTAGCGGTCCCTACGAGCAGTACTTC. V gene TRBV2 combines with J gene TRBJ2-7, with 8 positions matching TRBD2. The CDR3 has 15 residues. Germline V CDR1 and CDR2: SNHLY, FYNNEI. V lost 5 bases, J lost 2 bases, and 8 bases stayed unmatched.

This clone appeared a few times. In nucleotides, the CDR3 is TGTGCCAGCAGTCTAGACGGGAAAGCCAATTCACCCCTCCACTTT. It specifies CASSLDGKANSPLHF. This chain joins TRBV6-5 and TRBJ1-6, with D unresolved. Germline V gene data show CDR1 as MNHEY and CDR2 as SVGAGI. V was shortened by 5 bases and J by 7 bases, with 15 bases between the two germline ends. CDR3 length equals 15 residues.

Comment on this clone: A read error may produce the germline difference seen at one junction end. CDR3 nucleotide sequence: TGCGCCAGCAGTCAAGGGTCACGGACAGGGGCACCTGGGGCCAACGTCCTGACTTTC. It encodes CASSQGSRTGAPGANVLTF. The chain joins TRBV4-3 to TRBJ2-6; 9 bases line up with TRBD1. CDR1 and CDR2 from the germline V gene are LGHNA and YSLEER. CDR3 length: 19 residues.